This TCR beta chain was identified in a study of CD8 T cells in Susac syndrome. This CDR3 spans 13 amino acids. V trimming: 1 base; J trimming: 8 bases; junction bases outside the gene matches: 6. CDR1 SQVTM and CDR2 ANQGSEA come from the germline V gene. TEMRA cells were FACS-enriched, and CD8+ and CD4+ T cells were isolated negatively. A quantity of about 0.5 to 1 ug RNA underwent reverse transcription using random hexamers. TCRdb reanalysed the immunoSEQ multiplex PCR reads using MiXCR and keeps one entry per CDR3 protein. Of about 160,000 distinct CDR3 sequences in the sample, approximately 94% are singletons; the top ten hold about 0.086%.

The sample taken for sequencing was CD4+ T cells from PBMCs. This receptor was obtained from a human donor with multiple sclerosis. This chain connects TRBV29-1 to TRBJ1-2; 8 bases map to TRBD1. CDR3 amino acids: CSVEAGQGRGYTF. In nucleotides, the CDR3 is TGCAGCGTTGAAGCAGGACAGGGCCGCGGCTACACCTTC.